The 32 T cell receptor beta chains listed next were all sequenced from one sample in a study of T cell responses to AZD1222 COVID-19 vaccine. Profiled with immunoSEQ multiplex PCR; TCRdb holds only in-frame clones, not every one. The table includes 60,000 to 65,000 clones, 76% detected once. Here the sequenced sample was peripheral blood, taken on day 0 of AZD1222 vaccination. The receptors were sampled from an adult in good health.

The genes are TRBV6-2 or TRBV6-3 and TRBJ1-1, with D perhaps matching TRBD1 (5 bases). The CDR3 spans 17 residues. CDR1 and CDR2 from the germline V gene are MNHEY and SVGEGT. Trimming stripped 0 bases from V and 1 base from J, with 15 bases between. CDR3 nucleotide sequence: TGTGCCAGCAGTTACTCGAAGGGGACGTTACAGAACACTGAAGCTTTCTTT. Amino acid sequence: CASSYSKGTLQNTEAFF.

Concerning this clone itself: One end of the junction is discordant with germline, which a read error may explain. The gene calls are TRBV10-1 and TRBJ1-2; D may be TRBD1 (6 bases). In germline, CDR1 is WNHNN, CDR2 SYGVQD (reference sequence). The CDR3 consists of 10 residues. The CDR3 spells CASKLRQDQF. DNA for the CDR3: TGCGCCAGCAAATTACGACAGGATCAATTC.

The sample holds one count of this clone. The chain joins TRBV7-2 to TRBJ1-1; 7 nucleotides line up with TRBD1. CDR1 SGHTA and CDR2 FQGNSA come from the germline V gene. Trimming at V came to 0 bases and at J to 4 bases, leaving 2 bases not matched to a gene. This CDR3 is built from 14 residues. CDR3: CASSLADRATEAFF. CDR3 nucleotides: TGTGCCAGCAGCTTAGCCGACAGGGCCACTGAAGCTTTCTTT.

The rearrangement uses TRBV4-1 and TRBJ2-1, with 7 bases that match TRBD1. V was pared by 5 bases and J by 5 bases, with 9 bases of the junction left unmatched. The CDR3 consists of 15 residues. The V gene's germline CDR1 is MGHRA and CDR2 YSYEKL. This chain's CDR3 is CASSASRTGNNEQFF. The CDR3 bases are TGCGCCAGCAGCGCATCCCGGACAGGAAACAATGAGCAGTTCTTC.

V usage is TRBV12-3 or TRBV12-4 and J usage is TRBJ1-2; possibly TRBD1 for D (5 bases). Trimming pared 3 bases from V and 2 bases from J, leaving 7 bases between. This CDR3 is 13 amino acids long. Here the CDR3 reads CASSLGQNYGYTF. The CDR3, as DNA: TGTGCCAGCAGTTTGGGGCAAAACTATGGCTACACCTTC.

The chain combines TRBV29-1 with TRBJ1-1; no firm D call. There are 15 residues in the CDR3. V dropped 1 base and J dropped 1 base, with 13 bases sitting between them. Looked up from germline, CDR1 is SQVTM and CDR2 is ANQGSEA. The CDR3 DNA sequence: TGCAGCGTTGAAGCCAGACAAGTGGGGAACACTGAAGCTTTCTTT. It specifies CSVEARQVGNTEAFF.

This chain links TRBV10-3 with TRBJ2-2; TRBD2 matches 12 bases. The CDR3 is 18 residues long. Germline V CDR1 and CDR2: ENHRY, SYGVKD. J lost 2 bases, V lost 5 bases, and 9 bases had no gene match. CDR3 amino acids: CAISRLQTSGGNTGELFF. The CDR3 coding sequence is TGTGCCATCAGTCGTCTCCAGACTAGCGGGGGAAACACCGGGGAGCTGTTTTTT.

This chain uses TRBV5-1 with TRBJ2-1; D is ambiguous. There are 13 residues in the CDR3. Germline V gives CDR1 SGHRS, CDR2 YFSETQ. V gave up 7 bases and J gave up 0 bases, with 8 bases separating them. The CDR3 coding sequence is TGCGCCAGCGCGTTTATCTCCTACAATGAGCAGTTCTTC. Its protein is CASAFISYNEQFF.

V gene TRBV4-3 combines with J gene TRBJ1-1; 7 bases map to TRBD1. The CDR3 length is 13 residues. Germline trimming cut 4 bases from V and 5 bases from J; bases unmatched to any gene: 4. The germline V gene has CDR1 LGHNA and CDR2 YSLEER. CDR3 nucleotide sequence: TGCGCCAGCAGCCGAGAGGGGGCAACTGAAGCTTTCTTT. Encoded protein: CASSREGATEAFF.

The rearrangement uses TRBV19 and TRBJ2-2; the match to TRBD1 covers 10 bases. Germline V gene lookup returns CDR1 LNHDA and CDR2 SQIVND (reference sequence). The CDR3 runs 17 residues. Losses at the gene ends were 2 bases for V and 2 bases for J; bases not matched to a gene: 5. CDR3 in amino acids: CASSIRDRGFNTGELFF. The CDR3 nucleotides are TGTGCCAGTAGTATAAGGGACAGGGGTTTCAACACCGGGGAGCTGTTTTTT.

The gene calls are TRBV6-2 or TRBV6-3 and TRBJ1-1, with 9 bases aligning to TRBD1. The CDR3 is 14 amino acids. CDR1 is MNHEY and CDR2 is SVGEGT in the germline V gene. The V and J ends lost 4 bases and 5 bases, in that order; junction bases with no gene match: 5. In nucleotides, the CDR3 is TGTGCCAGCAGTTCCGCGGACAGGGGAACTGAAGCTTTCTTT. Translating it yields CASSSADRGTEAFF.

This chain connects TRBV2 to TRBJ2-5; TRBD2 agrees at 9 bases. Germline V lookup: CDR1 SNHLY, CDR2 FYNNEI. The CDR3 spans 16 residues. V was pared by 2 bases and J by 4 bases, with 8 bases of the junction left unmatched. The CDR3 nucleotides are TGTGCCAGCAGTGAACCCCTAGAAGCGGGAGGAGAGACCCAGTACTTC. Translating gives CASSEPLEAGGETQYF.

The chain combines TRBV27 with TRBJ1-6; tentatively, D is TRBD1 (6 bases). The CDR3 totals 15 residues. V was clipped by 3 bases and J by 14 bases, with 20 bases between them. Germline V gene data show CDR1 as MNHEY and CDR2 as SMNVEV (reference sequence). The CDR3, as DNA: TGTGCCAGCAGTTTCGTCGGGCAGGGGAGTATGTCCCTCCACTTT. Protein: CASSFVGQGSMSLHF.

This sequence joins TRBV5-1 and TRBJ1-5, with TRBD1 matching 9 bases. From germline, CDR1 is SGHRS and CDR2 YFSETQ. The CDR3 consists of 14 residues. With V trimmed by 7 bases and J by 2 bases, 4 bases remained unmatched. DNA for the CDR3: TGCGCCAGCCGACAGGGGGAGGGCAATCAGCCCCAGCATTTT. It is translated as CASRQGEGNQPQHF.

This clone has more than one count but fewer than ten. CDR3 amino acids: CASSQYNSFSYEQYF. In DNA form, the CDR3 reads TGTGCCAGCAGCCAATATAACAGCTTCTCCTACGAGCAGTACTTC. The J gene is TRBJ2-7, the V gene TRBV16, with D unresolved. V was cut by 1 base and J by 0 bases, with 10 bases left in between. This CDR3 is 15 amino acids long. Germline V gene sequence: CDR1 KGHSY, CDR2 FQNENV.

The V call is TRBV19, the J call TRBJ2-7; D might be TRBD2 (6 bases). The germline V gene has CDR1 LNHDA and CDR2 SQIVND (reference sequence). The V end lost 5 bases, the J end lost 7 bases, and 18 bases lay between the germline ends. CDR3 size: 14 residues. The CDR3 sequence is CASSRGAFRGEQYF. The CDR3 region has the DNA TGTGCCAGTAGTCGGGGAGCCTTCCGGGGGGAGCAGTACTTC.

This clone was picked up a small number of times. The V call is TRBV19, the J call TRBJ1-5, with no clear D. The germline V gene has CDR1 LNHDA and CDR2 SQIVND (reference sequence). This CDR3 has 13 amino acids. V lost 5 bases to trimming and J lost 8 bases, with 13 bases between them. CDR3 sequence (DNA): TGTGCCAGTAGTCCCCGACATGGAGAGCCCCAGCATTTT. It codes for CASSPRHGEPQHF.

This chain joins TRBV7-2 and TRBJ1-3; 8 nucleotides agree with TRBD1. Germline V gene lookup returns CDR1 SGHTA and CDR2 FQGNSA. CDR3 length equals 14 residues. V gave up 5 bases and J gave up 2 bases; unmatched junction bases: 2. The CDR3: CASSRTGTGNTIYF. In DNA, the CDR3 is TGTGCCAGCAGCCGGACAGGGACTGGAAACACCATATATTTT.

The chain is built from TRBV13 and TRBJ2-1; D is possibly TRBD2 (5 bases). With 3 bases removed from V and 8 bases from J, the gap between germline ends came to 17 bases. From germline, CDR1 is PRHDT and CDR2 FYEKMQ (reference sequence). CDR3 size: 15 residues. The CDR3, as DNA: TGTGCCAGCAGCTTCTCGGCCGCCGGGGAGTATGAGCAGTTCTTC. Translating it yields CASSFSAAGEYEQFF.

The chain carries TRBV29-1 and TRBJ2-7, with D possibly being TRBD2 (5 bases). The germline CDR1 and CDR2 sequences are SQVTM and ANQGSEA. Between the trimmed V and J ends, which lost 3 bases and 7 bases, there was a span of 10 bases. The CDR3 contains 11 residues. This CDR3 is CSVEEREEQYF. The CDR3 DNA follows: TGCAGCGTTGAGGAGAGGGAAGAGCAGTACTTC.

This clone was observed once. The chain joins TRBV2 to TRBJ2-1; D uncertain. CDR1 SNHLY and CDR2 FYNNEI come from the germline V gene. The CDR3 has 10 residues. Trimming removed 8 bases from V and 7 bases from J, with 6 bases in between. The CDR3 DNA follows: TGTGCCAGCGAGAGGAATGAGCAGTTCTTC. Translating it yields CASERNEQFF.

The chain has TRBV4-1 and TRBJ1-1; possible D gene TRBD1, 6 bases. Germline V gene sequence: CDR1 MGHRA, CDR2 YSYEKL. With 3 bases removed from V and 4 bases from J, the gap between germline ends came to 12 bases. The CDR3 consists of 14 residues. CDR3 sequence reads: CASSQYRESTEAFF. CDR3 nucleotide sequence: TGCGCCAGCAGCCAGTACAGGGAGAGCACTGAAGCTTTCTTT.

The V gene is TRBV2, the J gene TRBJ2-5, with D possibly being TRBD2 (6 bases). The V end was cut by 4 bases, the J end by 4 bases, with 13 bases between. The CDR3 extends over 14 amino acids. Germline V CDR1 and CDR2: SNHLY, FYNNEI. The CDR3 bases are TGTGCCAGCAGTGTAAGCCCCGGGGGAGAGACCCAGTACTTC. Its translation is CASSVSPGGETQYF.

The chain is built from TRBV28 and TRBJ1-1, with 10 bases fitting TRBD1. The germline V gene encodes CDR1 MDHEN and CDR2 SYDVKM. The CDR3 has 14 amino acids. V was pared by 5 bases and J by 4 bases, with 4 bases of the junction left unmatched. DNA of the CDR3: TGTGCCAGCAGTCAGACAGGGGGCGGCACTGAAGCTTTCTTT. Amino acid sequence: CASSQTGGGTEAFF.

The genes are TRBV15 and TRBJ1-1; D uncertain. Deletions cut 7 bases from V and 1 base from J, with 4 bases between. The germline V gene encodes CDR1 LNHNV and CDR2 YYDKDF (reference sequence). CDR3 length: 11 amino acids. CDR3 protein: CATKENTEAFF. CDR3 DNA sequence: TGTGCCACCAAGGAGAACACTGAAGCTTTCTTT.

The table lists this clone with a count of one. V and J are TRBV18 and TRBJ2-3; perhaps D is TRBD1 or TRBD2 (5 bases each). The CDR3 has 16 amino acids. Trimming removed 1 base from V and 0 bases from J, with 11 bases in between. Germline CDR1 and CDR2: KGHSH and LQKENI. CDR3 bases: TGTGCCAGCTCACCACGGGCAGGGAGTAGCACAGATACGCAGTATTTT. It is translated as CASSPRAGSSTDTQYF.

The J gene is TRBJ2-3, the V gene TRBV7-9; no clear D. In germline, CDR1 is SEHNR, CDR2 FQNEAQ (reference sequence). V was clipped by 9 bases and J by 4 bases, with 17 bases between them. The CDR3 contains 14 residues. CDR3 in amino acids: CASNSGTSADTQYF. The CDR3 bases are TGTGCCAGTAACAGTGGTACCTCGGCAGATACGCAGTATTTT.

The chain joins TRBV6-5 to TRBJ2-1; 9 bases agree with TRBD2. This CDR3 contains 13 residues. V shed 4 bases and J 12 bases; nucleotides not matched to a gene: 7. Germline-derived CDR1 and CDR2 are MNHEY and SVGAGI. The chain's CDR3 is CASSSALAGTQFF. In DNA, the CDR3 is TGTGCCAGCAGTTCAGCGCTAGCGGGGACGCAGTTCTTC.

V usage is TRBV12-3 or TRBV12-4 and J usage is TRBJ1-5, with D hard to call. There are 13 residues in the CDR3. Trimming cost V 1 base and J 5 bases, with 6 bases left between them. CDR3 amino acids: CASSLEVDQPQHF. DNA for the CDR3: TGTGCCAGCAGTTTAGAAGTAGATCAGCCCCAGCATTTT.

This sequence joins TRBV7-9 and TRBJ2-4; 7 bases agree with TRBD1. CDR1 and CDR2 from the germline V gene are SEHNR and FQNEAQ (reference sequence). V dropped 4 bases and J dropped 4; count of bases not matched to a gene: 4. The CDR3 loop spans 14 amino acids. The CDR3 loop reads CASSSPGQKNIQYF. DNA of the CDR3: TGTGCCAGCAGCTCACCGGGACAGAAAAACATTCAGTACTTC.

This chain links TRBV3-1 (or the pseudogene TRBV3-2) with TRBJ2-2, with no clear D. Trimming left V 1 base short and J 6 bases short, with 6 bases between. CDR1 and CDR2 (germline): LGHDT, YNNKEL (reference sequence). The CDR3 is made up of 13 amino acids. CDR3 sequence reads: CASSQGRAGELFF. Here the CDR3 DNA reads TGTGCCAGCAGCCAAGGCCGGGCCGGGGAGCTGTTTTTT.

This chain uses TRBV5-8 with TRBJ1-3; the D gene is possibly TRBD1 (5 bases). Between the trimmed V and J ends, which lost 2 bases and 2 bases, there was a span of 14 bases. The CDR3 is 16 residues long. Per the germline V gene, CDR1 is SGHTS and CDR2 is YDEGEE. The CDR3 loop is CASSFLDSRAGNTIYF. For the CDR3, the DNA is TGTGCCAGCAGCTTTCTCGACAGTCGCGCTGGAAACACCATATATTTT.